The 14 T cell receptor beta chains given below trace back to one sample, sequenced in a study of cytomegalovirus exposure and HLA in healthy donors. Using immunoSEQ multiplex PCR, the repertoire was profiled, and TCRdb retains in-frame clones only, with some absent. The table records about 200,000 clones, about 82% of them present only once. The source material was PBMCs. The receptors derive from a woman under 30 in good health and CMV-seronegative.

The chain links TRBV11-2 to TRBJ1-2, with D unclear. The CDR3 has 12 amino acids. Trimming pared 5 bases from V and 4 bases from J, leaving 8 bases between. The germline gives CDR1 SGHAT, CDR2 FQNNGV. DNA for the CDR3: TGTGCCAGCAGCCACTCTGGCTATGGCTACACCTTC. This sequence encodes CASSHSGYGYTF.

In this sample, this clone turned up once. The chain joins TRBV30 to TRBJ1-2, with 9 positions matching TRBD1. The V gene's germline CDR1 is GTSNPN and CDR2 SVGIG (reference sequence). There are 15 residues in the CDR3. V was clipped by 3 bases and J by 7 bases; unmatched bases: 12. This CDR3 reads CAWSRDRARGGGYTF. The CDR3 nucleotides read TGTGCCTGGAGCCGGGACAGGGCCCGAGGGGGTGGCTACACCTTC. The entire variable domain, with the rest obtained from reference TRBV30 and TRBJ1-2, is as follows: SQTIHQWPATLVQPVGSPLSLECTVEGTSNPNLYWYRQAAGRGLQLLFYSVGIGQISSEVPQNLSASRPQDRQFILSSKKLLLSDSGFYLCAWSRDRARGGGYTFGSGTRLTVV.

This chain joins TRBV18 and TRBJ2-7; 12 positions agree with TRBD2. V lost 6 bases and J lost 3; bases outside the gene matches: 9. Germline CDR1 KGHSH, CDR2 LQKENI. There are 16 residues in the CDR3. The CDR3 sequence: CASSNTGTSGFYEQYF. CDR3 DNA sequence: TGTGCCAGCTCGAACACCGGGACTAGCGGGTTCTACGAGCAGTACTTC.

The CDR3 spells CASSQFGGNQPQHF. The CDR3 bases are TGTGCCAGCAGCCAATTCGGGGGGAATCAGCCCCAGCATTTT. The chain combines TRBV14 with TRBJ1-5, with a possible D match to TRBD1 (5 bases). Looked up from germline, CDR1 is SGHDN and CDR2 is FVKESK. Trimming pared 2 bases from V and 4 bases from J, leaving 9 bases between. This CDR3 comprises 14 residues.

This chain connects TRBV11-2 to TRBJ1-1; D remains unclear. This CDR3 has 12 residues. Trimming removed 3 bases from V and 4 bases from J, with 6 bases in between. The germline V gene encodes CDR1 SGHAT and CDR2 FQNNGV. In DNA form, the CDR3 reads TGTGCCAGCAGCTTCACATCCACTGAAGCTTTCTTT. This sequence encodes CASSFTSTEAFF. Full variable domain (outside the CDR3, taken from reference TRBV11-2 and TRBJ1-1): EAGVAQSPRYKIIEKRQSVAFWCNPISGHATLYWYQQILGQGPKLLIQFQNNGVVDDSQLPKDRFSAERLKGVDSTLKIQPAKLEDSAVYLCASSFTSTEAFFGQGTRLTVV.

The CDR3, as DNA: TGTGCCAGCAGCCACCAGGTACCGGGACTAGCGAGTGACACCGGGGAGCTGTTTTTT. It is translated as CASSHQVPGLASDTGELFF. This chain joins TRBV7-2 and TRBJ2-2; 10 bases map to TRBD2. Germline-derived CDR1 and CDR2 are SGHTA and FQGNSA. Unmatched junction bases numbered 15, after V lost 5 bases and J lost 3 bases. The CDR3 covers 19 residues.

This rearrangement joins TRBV19 to TRBJ1-4; perhaps TRBD1 as D (5 bases). V lost 7 bases and J 3 bases, leaving 9 bases between the germline ends. From germline, CDR1 is LNHDA and CDR2 SQIVND (reference sequence). CDR3 length: 13 residues. The CDR3 nucleotides read TGTGCCAGTAAGCAGGGTGCTAATGAAAAACTGTTTTTT. Translation gives CASKQGANEKLFF.

This clone has more than one count but fewer than ten. The chain couples TRBV6-6 to TRBJ1-2, with 9 bases aligning to TRBD1. The germline V gene encodes CDR1 MNHNY and CDR2 SVGAGI (reference sequence). V shed 5 bases and J 8 bases; nucleotides not matched to a gene: 9. The CDR3 is 14 residues long. The CDR3 nucleotides are TGTGCCAGCAGTCTCCCGGGACAGGGAGACGGCTACACCTTC. This codes for CASSLPGQGDGYTF.

The chain uses TRBV9 and TRBJ2-1, with D unresolved. The CDR3 is 16 amino acids. In germline, CDR1 is SGDLS, CDR2 YYNGEE. V shed 3 bases and J shed 7 bases, with 20 bases lying between them. Here the CDR3 reads CASSALDLSTTNEQFF. As DNA, the CDR3 is TGTGCCAGCAGCGCCCTTGATCTTAGTACGACTAATGAGCAGTTCTTC.

This clone was seen ten or more times. The chain has TRBV25-1 and TRBJ2-2; 9 positions match TRBD1. This CDR3 contains 15 residues. The V gene end was trimmed by 2 bases and the J gene end by 3 bases; junction bases not matched to a gene: 1. CDR1 and CDR2 from the germline V gene are MGHDK and SYGVNS. CDR3 residues: CASSEGDRDTGELFF. The CDR3 DNA follows: TGTGCCAGCAGTGAAGGGGACAGGGACACCGGGGAGCTGTTTTTT. The variable domain in full, with the rest retrieved from reference TRBV25-1 and TRBJ2-2, is EADIYQTPRYLVIGTGKKITLECSQTMGHDKMYWYQQDPGMELHLIHYSYGVNSTEKGDLSSESTVSRIRTEHFPLTLESARPSHTSQYLCASSEGDRDTGELFFGEGSRLTVL.

The genes are TRBV29-1 and TRBJ2-3, with 9 bases lining up with TRBD2. The CDR3 has 16 amino acids. V was clipped by 3 bases and J by 2 bases; unmatched bases: 9. The V gene's germline CDR1 is SQVTM and CDR2 ANQGSEA. The CDR3 nucleotides read TGCAGCGTTGAGAGAACGACTAGCGGAAACACAGATACGCAGTATTTT. Translation: CSVERTTSGNTDTQYF.

The chain couples TRBV9 to TRBJ2-6; D unclear. Germline CDR1 and CDR2: SGDLS and YYNGEE. The CDR3 totals 18 residues. V lost 0 bases, J lost 0 bases, and 13 bases lay in between. This chain's CDR3 is CASSVATFASSGANVLTF. CDR3 DNA: TGTGCCAGCAGCGTAGCTACCTTTGCGAGCTCTGGGGCCAACGTCCTGACTTTC.

About this clone: This sample includes further DNA sequences coding for the same CDR3. The CDR3 sequence is CASSQVAGDYEQYF. CDR3 nucleotides: TGCGCCAGCAGCCAAGTTGCAGGGGACTACGAGCAGTACTTC. J is TRBJ2-7 and V is TRBV4-1; D is possibly TRBD1 (6 bases). Trimming stripped 1 base from V and 3 bases from J, with 10 bases between. The length of the CDR3 is 14 residues. Germline assignment: CDR1 MGHRA and CDR2 YSYEKL.

This clone has just one count. In DNA, the CDR3 is TGTGCCAGCAGCTTAGGCCCAGGGGACAGGGGGTACGAGCAGTACTTC. This encodes CASSLGPGDRGYEQYF. The chain is built from TRBV7-7 and TRBJ2-7, with 11 positions matching TRBD1. Germline trimming cut 1 base from V and 4 bases from J; bases unmatched to any gene: 6. This CDR3 is built from 16 residues. Germline V gene data show CDR1 as SSHAT and CDR2 as FNYEAQ (reference sequence).